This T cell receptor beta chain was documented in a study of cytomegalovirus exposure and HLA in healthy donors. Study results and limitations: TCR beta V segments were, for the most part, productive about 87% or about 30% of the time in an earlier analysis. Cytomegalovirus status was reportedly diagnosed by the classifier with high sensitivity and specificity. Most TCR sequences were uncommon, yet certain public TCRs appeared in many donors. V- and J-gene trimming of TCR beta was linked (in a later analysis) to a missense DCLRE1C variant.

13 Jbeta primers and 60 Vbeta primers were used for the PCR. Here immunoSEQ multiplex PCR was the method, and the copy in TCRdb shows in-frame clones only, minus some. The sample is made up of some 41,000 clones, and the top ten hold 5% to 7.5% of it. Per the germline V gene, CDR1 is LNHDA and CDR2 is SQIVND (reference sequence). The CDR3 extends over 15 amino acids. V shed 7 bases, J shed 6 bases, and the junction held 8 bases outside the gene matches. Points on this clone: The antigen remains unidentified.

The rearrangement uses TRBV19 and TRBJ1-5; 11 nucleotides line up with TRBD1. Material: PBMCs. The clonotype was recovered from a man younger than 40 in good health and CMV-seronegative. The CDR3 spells CASTPGQGGGQPQHF. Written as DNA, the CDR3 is TGTGCCAGTACCCCGGGACAGGGGGGAGGTCAGCCCCAGCATTTT.